The T cell receptor (beta chain) described here comes from a study of blood T cell repertoires in COVID-19. Whole-study context: Samples taken during acute and convalescent COVID-19 were collected in the United States, Italy and Spain.

Categorization into cohorts depended on clinical history that participants reported. Per the study methods: Estimates of nucleated cell counts were drawn from the amplification of reference gene primers. Generated by immunoSEQ multiplex PCR, the TCRdb table keeps only in-frame clones and is missing some. The DNA was the basis for D and trimming; V, J and clone size are from that table. This sample has about 180,000 clones, with 85% to 90% found just once. CDR3 length equals 11 residues. V lost 5 bases and J lost 10, with 9 bases in between. The source material was PBMCs or T cells enriched from blood (not recorded which). The TCR comes from a man in his forties who had recovered from COVID-19. The chain employs TRBV12-3 or TRBV12-4 and TRBJ2-1; D unresolved. CDR3 in amino acids: CASSHGREQFF. Written as DNA, the CDR3 is TGTGCCAGCAGTCATGGCAGGGAGCAGTTCTTC.